What follows describes a single T cell receptor (beta chain). V lost 4 bases to trimming and J lost 9 bases; unmatched junction nucleotides: 3. Looked up from germline, CDR1 is SGHVS and CDR2 is FNYEAQ. The CDR3 sequence is 14 residues long. The data stem from a study of control samples from healthy donors and cancer patients. Generated by immunoSEQ multiplex PCR, the TCRdb table keeps only in-frame clones and is missing some. Counted here are about 95,000 clones, 88% occurring once; the ten biggest clones make up approximately 15%. This receptor was identified in a woman aged 70-85 years in good health. This sequence joins TRBV7-6 and TRBJ1-6, with 10 positions matching TRBD1. The sequenced sample consisted of blood. For the CDR3, the DNA is TGTGCCAGCAGCTCAGGACAGGGGGTTTCACCCCTCCACTTT. Translating it yields CASSSGQGVSPLHF.